This passage covers 26 T cell receptor beta chains from one sample sequenced in a study of CD4 T cells in relation to SARS-CoV-2 and coronaviruses. The assay was immunoSEQ multiplex PCR, and TCRdb's table has in-frame clones only and misses some. Here the sample spans tens of thousands of clones, over 75% being singletons. The sample comprised memory CD4+ T cells from PBMCs. The receptors derive from an adult with COVID-19.

J is TRBJ2-3 and V is TRBV27; 7 bases are shared with TRBD2. CDR3 length: 14 residues. J lost 0 bases, V lost 8 bases, and 5 bases had no gene match. Germline V gene data show CDR1 as MNHEY and CDR2 as SMNVEV (reference sequence). Here the CDR3 DNA reads TGTGCCAGCTCCCGGGGGGACAGCACAGATACGCAGTATTTT. Translated: CASSRGDSTDTQYF.

The genes are TRBV14 and TRBJ2-7; D possibly corresponds to TRBD2 (5 bases). The CDR3 has 15 residues. The V gene lost 3 bases and the J gene lost 4 bases, with 16 bases spanning the gap. In germline, CDR1 is SGHDN, CDR2 FVKESK. CDR3 protein: CASSQQSGKAYEQYF. The CDR3 nucleotides read TGTGCCAGCAGCCAGCAAAGCGGAAAGGCTTACGAGCAGTACTTC.

The CDR3 coding sequence is TGTGCCAGCAGTAAGGGGACGGAAAAACTGTTTTTT. Translation: CASSKGTEKLFF. V is TRBV9 and J is TRBJ1-4, with D maybe TRBD1 (5 bases). Trimming took 5 bases from V and 8 from J, leaving 10 bases between them. Germline lookup yields CDR1 SGDLS and CDR2 YYNGEE. The CDR3 spans 12 residues. The entire variable domain, with the rest obtained from reference TRBV9 and TRBJ1-4, is as follows: DSGVTQTPKHLITATGQRVTLRCSPRSGDLSVYWYQQSLDQGLQFLIQYYNGEERAKGNILERFSAQQFPDLHSELNLSSLELGDSALYFCASSKGTEKLFFGSGTQLSVL.

This clone was counted a single time. This chain links TRBV9 with TRBJ2-3, with 7 positions matching TRBD2. Germline CDR1 reads SGDLS; CDR2 reads YYNGEE. CDR3 length: 16 amino acids. The ends lost 4 bases at V and 5 bases at J; junction bases unmatched: 13. CDR3 sequence reads: CASSPNLGGIGDTQYF. CDR3 nucleotides: TGTGCCAGCAGCCCGAACTTGGGGGGGATTGGAGATACGCAGTATTTT.

The genes are TRBV28 and TRBJ1-2; 9 bases fit TRBD1. Germline V CDR1 and CDR2: MDHEN, SYDVKM. The CDR3 runs 15 residues. V lost 5 bases, J lost 5 bases, and 9 bases stayed unmatched. The CDR3 DNA follows: TGTGCCAGCAGTCCGACCTTGGGACAGGGATATGGCTACACCTTC. The encoded protein is CASSPTLGQGYGYTF.

This clone showed up just once. The chain is built from TRBV5-1 and TRBJ2-2, with 8 bases identical to TRBD2. V lost 0 bases to trimming and J lost 2 bases; unmatched junction nucleotides: 6. The CDR3 loop spans 17 amino acids. Germline CDR1 reads SGHRS; CDR2 reads YFSETQ. Here the CDR3 reads CASSLDSGALNTGELFF. For the CDR3, the DNA is TGCGCCAGCAGCTTGGATAGCGGGGCACTTAACACCGGGGAGCTGTTTTTT.

The CDR3 region has the DNA TGTGCCAGAAGCCCCATGCGGGAAGCTTTCTTT. It translates to CARSPMREAFF. The chain links TRBV5-3 to TRBJ1-1, with D hard to call. TRBV5-3 is an ORF for which the function is uncertain. This CDR3 is built from 11 residues. Trimming pared 4 bases from V and 8 bases from J, leaving 9 bases between.

The chain carries TRBV6-5 and TRBJ2-2; 7 nucleotides align to TRBD1. The germline CDR1 and CDR2 sequences are MNHEY and SVGAGI. V lost 4 bases and J lost 5; bases outside the gene matches: 7. The CDR3 extends over 15 amino acids. The CDR3 loop reads CASSSPRQGTGELFF. CDR3 nucleotide sequence: TGTGCCAGCAGTTCACCTCGACAGGGAACCGGGGAGCTGTTTTTT.

About this clone: One junction end does not reproduce the germline sequence, and a read error may be involved. This rearrangement joins TRBV27 to TRBJ2-4; possibly TRBD1 for D (6 bases). Per the germline V gene, CDR1 is MNHEY and CDR2 is SMNVEV (reference sequence). The CDR3 length is 15 residues. The CDR3 DNA is TGTGCCAGCAGTGCCCAGGGGCCGCCCAAAGACATTCAGTACTTC. Translated, it gives CASSAQGPPKDIQYF.

The rearrangement uses TRBV3-1 (or the pseudogene TRBV3-2) and TRBJ2-1; the match to TRBD1 covers 8 bases. Per the germline V gene, CDR1 is LGHDT and CDR2 is YNNKEL (reference sequence). With V trimmed by 1 base and J by 2 bases, 4 bases remained unmatched. The CDR3 length is 16 residues. CDR3 DNA: TGTGCCAGCAGCCAAGTTTCAGGGGGCCCCTACAATGAGCAGTTCTTC. This encodes CASSQVSGGPYNEQFF.

This chain joins TRBV4-2 and TRBJ2-1; D call uncertain. There are 15 residues in the CDR3. Germline CDR1 is LGHNA and CDR2 is YNFKEQ. V shed 1 base and J shed 4 bases, with 11 bases lying between them. CDR3 protein: CASSQARLQYNEQFF. The CDR3, as DNA: TGTGCCAGCAGCCAAGCCAGACTCCAATACAATGAGCAGTTCTTC.

The rearrangement joins TRBV4-2 to TRBJ2-2; either TRBD1 or TRBD2 may fit D (5 bases each). The CDR3 totals 15 residues. CDR1 and CDR2 (germline): LGHNA, YNFKEQ. V was cut by 1 base and J by 3 bases, with 9 bases left in between. The CDR3 is CASSQAMGDTGELFF. CDR3 bases: TGTGCCAGCAGCCAAGCTATGGGGGACACCGGGGAGCTGTTTTTT.

The rearrangement links TRBV7-2 to TRBJ1-1, with no clear D. The CDR3 runs to 16 residues. The V end was cut by 2 bases, the J end by 0 bases, with 13 bases between. CDR1 is SGHTA, CDR2 FQGNSA, per germline. CDR3 amino acids: CASSLHGVGMNTEAFF. CDR3 in DNA: TGTGCCAGCAGCTTACACGGGGTAGGGATGAACACTGAAGCTTTCTTT.

The chain employs TRBV19 and TRBJ1-3, with D unclear. The length of the CDR3 is 14 residues. Germline V CDR1 and CDR2: LNHDA, SQIVND (reference sequence). Trimming cost V 6 bases and J 0 bases, with 9 bases left between them. CDR3 nucleotide sequence: TGTGCCAGTAGGAAGCAAGGCTCTGGAAACACCATATATTTT. Its protein is CASRKQGSGNTIYF.

This clone occurred a few times. This chain connects TRBV2 to TRBJ2-7; no clear D gene. CDR1 SNHLY and CDR2 FYNNEI come from the germline V gene. The CDR3 sequence is 12 residues long. Trimming left V 7 bases short and J 1 base short, with 8 bases between. The CDR3 here is CASTAGSYEQYF. The CDR3 nucleotides are TGTGCCAGCACTGCCGGTTCCTACGAGCAGTACTTC.

This clone was seen more than once but under ten times. The V and J genes are TRBV7-9 and TRBJ2-7, with 8 bases aligning to TRBD1. CDR3 length equals 15 residues. Trimming removed 3 bases from V and 3 bases from J; junction bases left unmatched: 7. Germline CDR1 reads SEHNR; CDR2 reads FQNEAQ (reference sequence). CDR3 nucleotides: TGTGCCAGCAGCTTGGGGCAGGGGGCAGTCTACGAGCAGTACTTC. It is translated as CASSLGQGAVYEQYF.

CDR3 DNA: TGCGCCAGCAGCCCCGGTAGAGAAAAAAACATTCAGTACTTC. It yields the protein CASSPGREKNIQYF. The chain combines TRBV5-1 with TRBJ2-4; no clear D. Germline V gene sequence: CDR1 SGHRS, CDR2 YFSETQ. The V end was cut by 4 bases, the J end by 4 bases, with 12 bases between. The CDR3 is made up of 14 amino acids. Combining the CDR3 with reference TRBV5-1 and TRBJ2-4 gives the whole variable domain KAGVTQTPRYLIKTRGQQVTLSCSPISGHRSVSWYQQTPGQGLQFLFEYFSETQRNKGNFPGRFSGRQFSNSRSEMNVSTLELGDSALYLCASSPGREKNIQYFGAGTRLSVL.

The V gene is TRBV5-1, the J gene TRBJ2-1, with 9 bases lining up with TRBD2. Germline CDR1 reads SGHRS; CDR2 reads YFSETQ. Losses at the gene ends were 4 bases for V and 0 bases for J; bases not matched to a gene: 2. The CDR3 covers 15 residues. CDR3 in amino acids: CASSVAGDSYNEQFF. The CDR3 DNA reads as TGCGCCAGCAGCGTAGCGGGGGACTCCTACAATGAGCAGTTCTTC. Variable domain in full (rest from reference TRBV5-1 and TRBJ2-1): KAGVTQTPRYLIKTRGQQVTLSCSPISGHRSVSWYQQTPGQGLQFLFEYFSETQRNKGNFPGRFSGRQFSNSRSEMNVSTLELGDSALYLCASSVAGDSYNEQFFGPGTRLTVL.

The rearrangement links TRBV7-2 to TRBJ2-5; D gene unclear. CDR1 is SGHTA, CDR2 FQGNSA, per germline. CDR3 length: 15 residues. Between the trimmed V and J ends, which lost 1 base and 1 base, there was a span of 10 bases. In DNA form, the CDR3 reads TGTGCCAGCAGCTTAGGGGTGAGGCGCCAAGAGACCCAGTACTTC. This translates into CASSLGVRRQETQYF.

The chain couples TRBV5-5 to TRBJ1-2, with no clear D. The CDR3 is made up of 13 amino acids. Per germline, CDR1 SGHKS and CDR2 YYEKEE (reference sequence). The V end was cut by 0 bases, the J end by 2 bases, with 5 bases between. Here the CDR3 reads CASSLADNYGYTF. CDR3 nucleotides: TGTGCCAGCAGCTTGGCAGACAACTATGGCTACACCTTC.

The J gene is TRBJ1-3, the V gene TRBV5-1; tentatively, D is TRBD1 (5 bases). The V gene's germline CDR1 is SGHRS and CDR2 YFSETQ. The V gene lost 5 bases and the J gene lost 7 bases, with 19 bases spanning the gap. The CDR3 spans 15 residues. The CDR3 DNA reads TGCGCCAGCAGTCCGGGGCCGCCAACCGGGAACACCATATATTTT. Translation gives CASSPGPPTGNTIYF.

This chain links TRBV24-1 with TRBJ1-5; possibly TRBD1 for D (6 bases). V lost 3 bases and J lost 4, with 9 bases in between. The germline gives CDR1 KGHDR, CDR2 SFDVKD. CDR3 length: 14 amino acids. CDR3 amino acids: CATSDKGENQPQHF. In nucleotides, the CDR3 is TGTGCCACCAGTGATAAGGGGGAAAATCAGCCCCAGCATTTT.

This chain uses TRBV5-4 with TRBJ2-5; D unresolved. CDR1 and CDR2 (germline): SGHNT, YYREEE (reference sequence). This CDR3 is built from 13 residues. Trimming shortened V by 0 bases and J by 8 bases, and 11 bases separated the two germline ends. The CDR3 reads CASSLGGYYTQYF. The CDR3 nucleotides are TGTGCCAGCAGCTTGGGTGGCTACTACACCCAGTACTTC.

The genes are TRBV4-3 and TRBJ2-7; TRBD2 is a possible D gene (5 bases). This CDR3 contains 17 residues. CDR1 LGHNA and CDR2 YSLEER come from the germline V gene. V was trimmed by 1 base and J by 0 bases, leaving 16 bases between them. CDR3 protein: CASSQAILSGSSYEQYF. The CDR3 nucleotides are TGCGCCAGCAGCCAAGCAATTCTGTCGGGGAGCTCCTACGAGCAGTACTTC.

This chain uses TRBV7-9 with TRBJ2-7, with TRBD1 matching 9 bases. CDR3 length: 14 amino acids. Per the germline V gene, CDR1 is SEHNR and CDR2 is FQNEAQ (reference sequence). J gave up 1 base and V 5 bases, and 3 bases lay outside the gene matches. The CDR3 DNA reads as TGTGCCAGCAGCGGACAGGGGATTTCCTACGAGCAGTACTTC. Residues: CASSGQGISYEQYF.

This rearrangement joins TRBV11-2 to TRBJ2-3; TRBD2 agrees at 9 bases. CDR1 is SGHAT, CDR2 FQNNGV, per germline. The CDR3 has 18 amino acids. Unmatched junction bases numbered 13, after V lost 5 bases and J lost 1 base. Here the CDR3 reads CASSPHGGIAGGTDTQYF. The CDR3 region has the DNA TGTGCCAGCAGCCCACACGGGGGAATAGCGGGGGGCACAGATACGCAGTATTTT.